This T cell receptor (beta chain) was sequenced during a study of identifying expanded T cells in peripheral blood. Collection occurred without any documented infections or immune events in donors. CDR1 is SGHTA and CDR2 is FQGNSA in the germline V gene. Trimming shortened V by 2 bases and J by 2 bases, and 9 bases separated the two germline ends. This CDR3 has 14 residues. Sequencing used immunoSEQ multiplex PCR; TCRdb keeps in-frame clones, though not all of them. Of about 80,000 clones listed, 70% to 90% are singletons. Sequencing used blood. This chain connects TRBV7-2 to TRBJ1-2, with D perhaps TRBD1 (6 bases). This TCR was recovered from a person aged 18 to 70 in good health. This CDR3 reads CASSLSGQNYGYTF. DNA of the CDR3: TGTGCCAGCAGCTTATCCGGACAGAACTATGGCTACACCTTC.